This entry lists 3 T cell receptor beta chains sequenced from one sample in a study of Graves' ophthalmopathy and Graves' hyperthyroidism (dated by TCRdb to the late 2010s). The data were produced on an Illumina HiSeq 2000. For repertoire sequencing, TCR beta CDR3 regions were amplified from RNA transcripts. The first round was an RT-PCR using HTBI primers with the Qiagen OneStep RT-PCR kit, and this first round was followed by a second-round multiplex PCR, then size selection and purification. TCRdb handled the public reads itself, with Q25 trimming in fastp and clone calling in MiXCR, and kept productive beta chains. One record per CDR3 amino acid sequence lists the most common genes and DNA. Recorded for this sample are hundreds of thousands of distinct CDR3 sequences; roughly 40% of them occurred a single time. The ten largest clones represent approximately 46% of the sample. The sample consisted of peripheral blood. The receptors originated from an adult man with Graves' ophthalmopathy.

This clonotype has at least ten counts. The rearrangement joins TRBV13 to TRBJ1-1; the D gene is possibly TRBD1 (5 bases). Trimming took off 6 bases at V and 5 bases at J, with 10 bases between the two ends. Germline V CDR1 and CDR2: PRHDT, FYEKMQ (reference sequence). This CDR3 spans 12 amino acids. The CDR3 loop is CASRRRVTEAFF. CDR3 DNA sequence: TGTGCCAGCAGGCGCAGGGTTACTGAAGCTTTCTTT.

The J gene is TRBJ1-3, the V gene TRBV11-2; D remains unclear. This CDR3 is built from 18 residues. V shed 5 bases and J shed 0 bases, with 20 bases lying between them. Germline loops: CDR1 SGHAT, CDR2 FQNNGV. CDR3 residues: CASSQGSLRLSSGNTIYF. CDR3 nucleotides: TGTGCCAGCAGCCAAGGTTCCCTCCGACTTAGCTCTGGAAACACCATATATTTT.

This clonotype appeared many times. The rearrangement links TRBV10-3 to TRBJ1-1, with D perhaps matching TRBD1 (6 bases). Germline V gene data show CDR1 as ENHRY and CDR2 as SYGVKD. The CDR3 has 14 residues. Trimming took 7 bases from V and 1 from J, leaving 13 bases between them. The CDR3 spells CAITLDRWNTEAFF. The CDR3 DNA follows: TGTGCCATCACCCTAGACAGGTGGAACACTGAAGCTTTCTTT.